The source of this TCR beta chain is a study of regulatory T cells in long-lasting Graves disease. At the level of the study: Graves' patients with a new diagnosis had received antithyroid drugs under 3 months.

Construction of the TCR beta libraries employed iRepertoire HTBI primers in conjunction with Arm-PCR of CDR3 regions. A single record per CDR3 protein comes from TCRdb applying MiXCR to the multiplex PCR reads. The sample records 250,000 to 300,000 distinct CDR3 sequences, about 17% being singletons. Study-wide findings and caveats: Persistent patients had more shared public clonotypes (under 3,000) than new patients (about 1,000).

This clonotype was found many times. Its target is not known. Indicated time point: newly diagnosed GD, antithyroid drugs for less than 3 months. The TCR library used RNA extracted from PBMCs. The data were also submitted as part of a second study, on T cells in Graves' hyperthyroidism and ophthalmopathy.

The sequence derives from a woman in her 30s with Graves disease. Sample: peripheral blood mononuclear cells (PBMCs), taken at new diagnosis, from a patient treated with antithyroid drugs.

CDR3 sequence (DNA): TGCAGTGCTAACCCCGCAGGGCGGGGGGGCCGTTACGAGCAGTACTTC. This gives the protein CSANPAGRGGRYEQYF. This chain connects TRBV20-1 to TRBJ2-7; 9 nucleotides agree with TRBD2. The CDR3 extends over 16 amino acids. Trimming took 4 bases from V and 4 from J; bases not matched to a gene: 14. CDR1 is DFQATT, CDR2 SNEGSKA, per germline (reference sequence).